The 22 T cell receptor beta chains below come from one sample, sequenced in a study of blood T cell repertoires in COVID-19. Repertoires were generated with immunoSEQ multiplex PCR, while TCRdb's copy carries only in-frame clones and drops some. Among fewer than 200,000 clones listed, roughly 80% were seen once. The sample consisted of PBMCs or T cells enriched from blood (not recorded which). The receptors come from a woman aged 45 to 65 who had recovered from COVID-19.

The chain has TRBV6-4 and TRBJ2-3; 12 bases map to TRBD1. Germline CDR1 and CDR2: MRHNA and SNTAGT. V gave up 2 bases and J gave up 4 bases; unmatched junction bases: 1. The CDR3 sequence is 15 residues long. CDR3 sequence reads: CASSDGTGGADTQYF. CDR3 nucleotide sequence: TGTGCCAGCAGTGACGGGACAGGGGGCGCAGATACGCAGTATTTT.

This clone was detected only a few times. CDR3 nucleotides: TGTGCCAGCAGTTTAGGTACATTTTCCCAAGAGACCCAGTACTTC. This encodes CASSLGTFSQETQYF. This chain links TRBV28 with TRBJ2-5, with no clear D. This CDR3 is 15 amino acids long. The ends were cut back, 2 bases at V and 1 base at J, with 11 bases in the middle. Looked up from germline, CDR1 is MDHEN and CDR2 is SYDVKM.

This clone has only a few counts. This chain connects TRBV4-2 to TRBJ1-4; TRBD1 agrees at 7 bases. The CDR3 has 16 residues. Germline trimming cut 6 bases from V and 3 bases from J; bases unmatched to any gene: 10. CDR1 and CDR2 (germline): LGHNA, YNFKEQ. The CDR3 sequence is CASSSQGKGANEKLFF. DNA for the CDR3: TGTGCCAGCAGTTCACAGGGGAAGGGAGCTAATGAAAAACTGTTTTTT.

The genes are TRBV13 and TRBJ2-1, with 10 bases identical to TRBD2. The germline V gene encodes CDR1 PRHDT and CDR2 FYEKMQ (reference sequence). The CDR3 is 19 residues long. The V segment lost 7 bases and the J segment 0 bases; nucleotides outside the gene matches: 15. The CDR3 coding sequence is TGTGCCAGCACCCAAGGTCTAGCGGGGGCCCTGAGCTCCTACAATGAGCAGTTCTTC. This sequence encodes CASTQGLAGALSSYNEQFF.

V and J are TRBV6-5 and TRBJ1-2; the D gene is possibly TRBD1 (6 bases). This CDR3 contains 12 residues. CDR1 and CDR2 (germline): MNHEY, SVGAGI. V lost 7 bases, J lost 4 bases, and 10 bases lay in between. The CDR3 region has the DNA TGTGCCAGCACAAAACAGGGCTATGGCTACACCTTC. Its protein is CASTKQGYGYTF.

CDR3 amino acids: CASLGATEAFF. Written as DNA, the CDR3 is TGTGCCAGTTTGGGGGCCACTGAAGCTTTCTTT. The chain links TRBV6-6 to TRBJ1-1, with D possibly TRBD1 on 6 matching bases. Germline V gene lookup returns CDR1 MNHNY and CDR2 SVGAGI (reference sequence). The CDR3 is made up of 11 amino acids. Deletions cut 9 bases from V and 4 bases from J, with 9 bases between.

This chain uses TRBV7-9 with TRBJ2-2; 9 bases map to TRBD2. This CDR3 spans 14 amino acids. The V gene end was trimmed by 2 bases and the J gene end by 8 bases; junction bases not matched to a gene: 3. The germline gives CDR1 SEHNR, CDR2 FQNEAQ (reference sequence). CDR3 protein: CASSLSAGGGELFF. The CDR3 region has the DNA TGTGCCAGCAGCTTAAGTGCGGGAGGGGGGGAGCTGTTTTTT.

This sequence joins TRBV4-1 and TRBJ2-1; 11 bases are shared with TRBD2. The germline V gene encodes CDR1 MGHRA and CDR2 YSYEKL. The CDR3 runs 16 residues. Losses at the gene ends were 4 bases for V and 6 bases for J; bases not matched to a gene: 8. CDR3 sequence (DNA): TGCGCCAGCAGCCGATTCACTAGCGGGGGTTCCAATGAGCAGTTCTTC. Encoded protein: CASSRFTSGGSNEQFF.

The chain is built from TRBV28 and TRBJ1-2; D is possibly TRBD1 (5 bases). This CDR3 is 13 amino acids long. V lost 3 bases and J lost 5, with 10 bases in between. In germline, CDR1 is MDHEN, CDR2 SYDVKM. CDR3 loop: CASSFGGEYGYTF. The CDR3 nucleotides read TGTGCCAGCAGTTTTGGAGGGGAGTATGGCTACACCTTC.

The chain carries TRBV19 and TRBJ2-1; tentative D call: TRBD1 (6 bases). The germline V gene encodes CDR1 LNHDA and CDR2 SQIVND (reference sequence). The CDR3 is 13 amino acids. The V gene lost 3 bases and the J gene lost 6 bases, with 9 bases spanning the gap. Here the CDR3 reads CASSIGDTNEQFF. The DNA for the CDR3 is TGTGCCAGTAGTATCGGGGACACCAATGAGCAGTTCTTC.

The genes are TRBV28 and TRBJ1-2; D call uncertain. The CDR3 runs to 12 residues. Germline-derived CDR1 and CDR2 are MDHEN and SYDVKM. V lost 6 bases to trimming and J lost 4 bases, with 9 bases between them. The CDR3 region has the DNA TGTGCCAGCAGCAACAGTGGCTATGGCTACACCTTC. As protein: CASSNSGYGYTF.

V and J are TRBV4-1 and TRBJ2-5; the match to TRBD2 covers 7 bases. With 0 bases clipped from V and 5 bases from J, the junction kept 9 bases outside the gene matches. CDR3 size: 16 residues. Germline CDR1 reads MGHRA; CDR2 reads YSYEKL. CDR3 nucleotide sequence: TGCGCCAGCAGCCAAGAGGGGCTAGCGGCCTCGGAGACCCAGTACTTC. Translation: CASSQEGLAASETQYF.

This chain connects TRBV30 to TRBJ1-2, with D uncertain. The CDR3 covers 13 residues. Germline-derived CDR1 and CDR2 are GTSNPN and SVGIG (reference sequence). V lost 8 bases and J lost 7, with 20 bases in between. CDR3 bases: TGTGCCAGTACACGTCTCACGTTTGCTGGCTACACCTTC. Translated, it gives CASTRLTFAGYTF. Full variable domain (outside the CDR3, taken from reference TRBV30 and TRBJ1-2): SQTIHQWPATLVQPVGSPLSLECTVEGTSNPNLYWYRQAAGRGLQLLFYSVGIGQISSEVPQNLSASRPQDRQFILSSKKLLLSDSGFYLCASTRLTFAGYTFGSGTRLTVV.

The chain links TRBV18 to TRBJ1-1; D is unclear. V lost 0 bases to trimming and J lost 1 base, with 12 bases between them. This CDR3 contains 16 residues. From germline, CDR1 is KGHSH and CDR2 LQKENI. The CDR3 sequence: CASSPPRRGGNTEAFF. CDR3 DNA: TGTGCCAGCTCACCACCGAGGAGAGGAGGGAACACTGAAGCTTTCTTT.

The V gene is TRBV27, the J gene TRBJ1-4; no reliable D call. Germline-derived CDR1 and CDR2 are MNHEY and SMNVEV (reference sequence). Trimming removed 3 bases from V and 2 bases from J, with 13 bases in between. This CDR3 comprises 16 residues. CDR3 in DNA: TGTGCCAGCAGTTTTTCGGGTTTTTCGACTAATGAAAAACTGTTTTTT. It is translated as CASSFSGFSTNEKLFF.

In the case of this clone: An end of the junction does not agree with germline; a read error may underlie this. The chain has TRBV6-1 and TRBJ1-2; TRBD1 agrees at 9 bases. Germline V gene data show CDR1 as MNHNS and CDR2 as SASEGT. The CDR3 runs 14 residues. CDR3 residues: CASREGGQGSGYTF. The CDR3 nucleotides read TGTGCCAGCAGAGAAGGGGGACAGGGTTCTGGCTACACCTTC.

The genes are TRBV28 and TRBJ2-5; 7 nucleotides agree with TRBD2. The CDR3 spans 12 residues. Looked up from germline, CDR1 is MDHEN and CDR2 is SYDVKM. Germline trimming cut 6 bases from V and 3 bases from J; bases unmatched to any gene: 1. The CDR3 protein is CASRAGKETQYF. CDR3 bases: TGTGCCAGCAGAGCGGGAAAAGAGACCCAGTACTTC.

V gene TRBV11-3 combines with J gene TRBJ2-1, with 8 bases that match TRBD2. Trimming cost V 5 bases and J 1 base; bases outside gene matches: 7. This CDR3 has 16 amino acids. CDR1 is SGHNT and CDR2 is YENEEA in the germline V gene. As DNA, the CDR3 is TGTGCCAGCAGCGGGCGGGAGGCCACTTCCTACAATGAGCAGTTCTTC. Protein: CASSGREATSYNEQFF.

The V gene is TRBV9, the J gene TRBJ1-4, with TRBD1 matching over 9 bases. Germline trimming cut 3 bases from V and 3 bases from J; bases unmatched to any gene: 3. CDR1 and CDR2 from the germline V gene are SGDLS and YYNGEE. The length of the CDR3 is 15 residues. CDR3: CASSEQGASNEKLFF. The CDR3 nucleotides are TGTGCCAGCAGCGAACAGGGGGCCTCTAATGAAAAACTGTTTTTT.

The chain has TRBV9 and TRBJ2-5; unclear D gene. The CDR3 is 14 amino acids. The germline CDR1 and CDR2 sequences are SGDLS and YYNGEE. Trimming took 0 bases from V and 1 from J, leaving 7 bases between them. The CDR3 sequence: CASSVGQFQETQYF. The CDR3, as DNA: TGTGCCAGCAGCGTAGGACAATTCCAAGAGACCCAGTACTTC.

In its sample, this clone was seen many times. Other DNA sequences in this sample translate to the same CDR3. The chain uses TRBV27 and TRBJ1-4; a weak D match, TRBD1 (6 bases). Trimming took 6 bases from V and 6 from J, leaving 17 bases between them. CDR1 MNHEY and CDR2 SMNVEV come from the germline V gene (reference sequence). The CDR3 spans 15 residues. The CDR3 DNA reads TGTGCCAGCAGATCCGCACAGGGAGGGCATGAAAAACTGTTTTTT. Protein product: CASRSAQGGHEKLFF.

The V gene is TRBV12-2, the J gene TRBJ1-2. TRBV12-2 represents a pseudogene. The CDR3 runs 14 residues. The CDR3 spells CASRPTEGWDGYTF. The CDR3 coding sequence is TGTGCAAGTCGCCCCACGGAGGGGTGGGATGGCTACACCTTC.